This T cell receptor beta chain emerged from a study of blood T cell repertoires in COVID-19. Study summary: The United States, Italy and Spain supplied acute and convalescent COVID-19 samples. The cDNA or gDNA used as material had been derived from T cells, B-cell-depleted T cells, or PBMCs.

Original processing notes: The assay estimated nucleated cells by amplifying reference gene primers. Clones were sequenced by immunoSEQ multiplex PCR, and TCRdb holds only the in-frame ones, with some missing. The D gene and trimming were derived from the DNA, and the V and J assignments and clone size from that table. Of some 490,000 clones in the sample, 75% to 90% were seen once. V lost 4 bases, J lost 11 bases, and 13 bases stayed unmatched. Looked up from germline, CDR1 is KGHDR and CDR2 is SFDVKD. The CDR3 contains 16 residues. The receptor was derived from a human donor in a cohort sampled during active COVID-19. J is TRBJ2-1 and V is TRBV24-1; 10 nucleotides align to TRBD2. Sequences were obtained from peripheral blood. The chain's CDR3 is CATSDPTSGTRRQQFF. CDR3 in DNA: TGTGCCACCAGTGACCCAACTAGCGGGACCCGCCGTCAGCAGTTCTTC.